These T cell receptor beta chains were read from a single sample in a study of radiation and T cells in renal cell carcinoma. Sequencing was performed with immunoSEQ multiplex PCR; in TCRdb, only in-frame clones are kept and a portion is missing. The sample lists 100,000 to 150,000 clones, 81% occurring once. Sequenced material: blood, taken from a patient whose treatment included radiotherapy and nephrectomy. These TCRs come from a man over 45 with renal cell carcinoma. CDR3s include the opening cysteine and the closing phenylalanine or tryptophan. Fields, in order: clone size, V gene, D gene, J gene, CDR3 DNA, CDR3 protein. D genes are given only for firm matches. Size is omitted from some rows. Given values are once, few, many or a class for expanded clones.

size: NA
V: TRBV7-7
D: TRBD1
J: TRBJ2-5
DNA: TGTGCTAGCAGCCCCGGGACAGGGGGGGAGACCCAGTACTTC
CDR3: CASSPGTGGETQYF

size: NA
V: TRBV5-4
D: TRBD2
J: TRBJ2-1
DNA: TGTGCCAGCAGCATTAGCGGGGGGCACAATGAGCAGTTCTTC
CDR3: CASSISGGHNEQFF

size: NA
V: TRBV7-8
D: NA
J: TRBJ1-2
DNA: TGTGCCAGCAGCTTAGAGGGCAGGGACTATGGCTACACCTTC
CDR3: CASSLEGRDYGYTF

size: NA
V: TRBV21-1
D: NA
J: TRBJ2-7
DNA: TGTGCCAGCAGCAAAGCGGTACAGGGGGTGGCGAGGGAGCAGTACTTC
CDR3: CASSKAVQGVAREQYF

size: NA
V: TRBV11-2
D: NA
J: TRBJ2-2
DNA: TGTGCCAGCAGCGTGTTCCAGGGGACCGGCACCGGGGAGCTGTTTTTT
CDR3: CASSVFQGTGTGELFF

size: once
V: TRBV7-6
D: TRBD1
J: TRBJ2-2
DNA: TGTGCCAGCAGCCCTAGGACAGGGAGGACCGGGGAGCTGTTTTTT
CDR3: CASSPRTGRTGELFF

size: NA
V: TRBV27
D: TRBD1
J: TRBJ1-1
DNA: TGTGCCAGCAGTCCCCAGACAGGGATTTTCTCTGAAGCTTTCTTT
CDR3: CASSPQTGIFSEAFF

size: NA
V: TRBV7-2
D: NA
J: TRBJ2-2
DNA: TGTGCCAGCAGCTTAGTGTCGGGCGGCGGGGAGCTGTTTTTT
CDR3: CASSLVSGGGELFF

size: once
V: TRBV27
D: NA
J: TRBJ2-7
DNA: TGTGCCAGCAGTTTTCAGGGGACAAGCGGGTACGAGCAGTACTTC
CDR3: CASSFQGTSGYEQYF

size: once
V: TRBV2
D: NA
J: TRBJ2-7
DNA: TGTGCCAGCAGTGAACAAGGCAGGGAGTACGAGCAGTACTTC
CDR3: CASSEQGREYEQYF

size: once
V: TRBV18
D: NA
J: TRBJ2-2
DNA: TGTGCCAGCTCACCGAACACCGGGGAGCTGTTTTTT
CDR3: CASSPNTGELFF

size: NA
V: TRBV5-4
D: TRBD1
J: TRBJ1-2
DNA: TGTGCCAGCAGTCCAGGGGGCAGGGAGGACTATGGCTACACCTTC
CDR3: CASSPGGREDYGYTF

size: NA
V: TRBV6-5
D: NA
J: TRBJ2-2
DNA: TGTGCCAGCAATCCTGGGTCCGGGGAGCTGTTTTTT
CDR3: CASNPGSGELFF

size: NA
V: TRBV5-1
D: TRBD2
J: TRBJ2-4
DNA: TGCGCCAGCAGCCTCGGACTAGCGGGAGGTAACATTCAGTACTTC
CDR3: CASSLGLAGGNIQYF

size: NA
V: TRBV5-8
D: TRBD2
J: TRBJ2-5
DNA: TGTGCCAGCAGCTCATCCAGGACTAGCGGGCCCCAAGAGACCCAGTACTTC
CDR3: CASSSSRTSGPQETQYF

size: NA
V: TRBV6-1
D: NA
J: TRBJ1-6
DNA: TGTGCCAGCAGTGCTAACCGGGAGAGCACTAATTCACCCCTCCACTTT
CDR3: CASSANRESTNSPLHF

size: NA
V: TRBV5-1
D: TRBD2
J: TRBJ2-3
DNA: TGCGCCAGCAGTCAGGTTAGCGGGGGCACAGATACGCAGTATTTT
CDR3: CASSQVSGGTDTQYF

size: once
V: TRBV5-5
D: NA
J: TRBJ1-2
DNA: TGTGCCAGCAGCTTCGAGACAGTTAACTATGGCTACACCTTC
CDR3: CASSFETVNYGYTF

size: NA
V: TRBV7-9
D: NA
J: TRBJ2-5
DNA: TGTGCCAGCAGCACCAACTCCCCCTGGATGGAGACCCAGTACTTC
CDR3: CASSTNSPWMETQYF

size: NA
V: TRBV7-2
D: NA
J: TRBJ1-1
DNA: TGTGCCAGCAGCTTAGTCCATGGATTTGATGGCACTGAAGCTTTCTTT
CDR3: CASSLVHGFDGTEAFF

size: once
V: TRBV7-8
D: NA
J: TRBJ2-3
DNA: TGTGCCAGCAGCTTAGTTGGGGATACGCAGTATTTT
CDR3: CASSLVGDTQYF

size: NA
V: TRBV19
D: NA
J: TRBJ1-1
DNA: TGTGCCAGTAGGCCCCGGAAACAGGGATCGAACACTGAAGCTTTCTTT
CDR3: CASRPRKQGSNTEAFF

size: NA
V: TRBV6-7
D: NA
J: TRBJ1-1
DNA: TGTGCCAGCAGTTTCTTCAGGGGCAGGGGCACTGAAGCTTTCTTT
CDR3: CASSFFRGRGTEAFF

size: NA
V: TRBV6-1
D: NA
J: TRBJ2-2
DNA: TGTGCCAGCAGTGCGCGGGACAGAGGGTTCGCCGGGGAGCTGTTTTTT
CDR3: CASSARDRGFAGELFF

size: once
V: TRBV21-1
D: NA
J: TRBJ2-3
DNA: TGTGCCAGCGTGAGGGTGACAGGGGAAAAAGATACGCAGTATTTT
CDR3: CASVRVTGEKDTQYF

size: NA
V: TRBV19
D: TRBD2
J: TRBJ2-3
DNA: TGTGCCAGTAGTATTAGCGGGGGGTCAGATACGCAGTATTTT
CDR3: CASSISGGSDTQYF

size: NA
V: TRBV6-1
D: TRBD1
J: TRBJ1-4
DNA: TGTGCCAGCAGTGAATTTTTAGAACAGGGGGCCTCAACTAATGAAAAACTGTTTTTT
CDR3: CASSEFLEQGASTNEKLFF

size: many
V: TRBV7-3
D: NA
J: TRBJ2-2
DNA: TGTGCCAGCAGCTTAAACGGTCCAGGGGACACCGGGGAGCTGTTTTTT
CDR3: CASSLNGPGDTGELFF

size: once
V: TRBV2
D: TRBD2
J: TRBJ2-7
DNA: TGTGCCAGCAGTTACTCCGGGACTAGCAACGAGCAGTACTTC
CDR3: CASSYSGTSNEQYF

size: NA
V: TRBV11-2
D: NA
J: TRBJ2-2
DNA: TGTGCCAGCAGCCGAACTGGAGCTCGGGACACCGGGGAGCTGTTTTTT
CDR3: CASSRTGARDTGELFF

size: few
V: TRBV2
D: TRBD1
J: TRBJ1-2
DNA: TGTGCCAGCAGTGAGCAGGGGGCTGACTATGGCTACACCTTC
CDR3: CASSEQGADYGYTF

size: NA
V: TRBV7-2
D: TRBD1
J: TRBJ1-5
DNA: TGTGCCAGCAGCTCATACCGGACAGGGGGCCGATCGGCTCCCCAGCATTTT
CDR3: CASSSYRTGGRSAPQHF

size: NA
V: TRBV4-2
D: NA
J: TRBJ2-7
DNA: TGTGCCAGCAGTCTTACGAAGTCCGGGGGCTACGAGCAGTACTTC
CDR3: CASSLTKSGGYEQYF

size: NA
V: TRBV15
D: NA
J: TRBJ1-3
DNA: TGTGCCACCAGCAGAGATGTACTGACAGCTGGAAACACCATATATTTT
CDR3: CATSRDVLTAGNTIYF

size: few
V: TRBV25-1
D: NA
J: TRBJ1-2
DNA: TGTGCCAGCAGTGAAGAGTCAGGGGCGCACTATGGCTACACCTTC
CDR3: CASSEESGAHYGYTF

size: NA
V: TRBV10-3
D: TRBD1
J: TRBJ2-3
DNA: TGTGCCATCAGTGATGAGGGGACAGACACAGATACGCAGTATTTT
CDR3: CAISDEGTDTDTQYF

size: NA
V: TRBV6-5
D: NA
J: TRBJ2-7
DNA: TGTGCCAGCAGTTACGGAGCGTTTAGCTCCTACGAGCAGTACTTC
CDR3: CASSYGAFSSYEQYF

size: NA
V: TRBV4-3
D: TRBD1
J: TRBJ2-1
DNA: TGCGCCAGCAGCCAAGTAGTAACGGGACAGGGATACAATGAGCAGTTCTTC
CDR3: CASSQVVTGQGYNEQFF

size: few
V: TRBV7-8
D: NA
J: TRBJ1-1
DNA: TGTGCCAGCAGCTTTGGGACCACGCAGGGCACTGAAGCTTTCTTT
CDR3: CASSFGTTQGTEAFF

size: NA
V: TRBV2
D: NA
J: TRBJ1-4
DNA: TGTGCCAGCGCCAGCAGAGGATATTATGAAAAACTGTTTTTT
CDR3: CASASRGYYEKLFF